These 30 T cell receptor beta chains came from one sample sequenced in a study of cytomegalovirus exposure and HLA in healthy donors. The PCR used 60 Vbeta and 13 Jbeta primers. Data came from immunoSEQ multiplex PCR; TCRdb stores just in-frame clones and leaves some out. The repertoire holds some 130,000 clones, with about 80% as singletons. Sequenced sample: PBMCs. These TCRs come from a young man in good health and CMV-seronegative.

The CDR3 nucleotides read TGTGCCAGCAGCGTACCCCGGGAGGCAGGGGATACCGGGGAGCTGTTTTTT. Residues: CASSVPREAGDTGELFF. The rearrangement uses TRBV9 and TRBJ2-2; TRBD2 is a possible D gene (7 bases). The CDR3 has 17 amino acids. The germline V gene encodes CDR1 SGDLS and CDR2 YYNGEE. Trimming stripped 1 base from V and 5 bases from J, with 18 bases between.

The chain carries TRBV27 and TRBJ2-1, with 10 bases matching TRBD2. The CDR3 spans 16 residues. The J segment lost 4 bases and the V segment lost 4 bases, leaving 7 bases of the junction unmatched. Germline V gene sequence: CDR1 MNHEY, CDR2 SMNVEV (reference sequence). The CDR3 DNA is TGTGCCAGCAGTTCGCTAGCGGGAGTTATGTACAATGAGCAGTTCTTC. Translation: CASSSLAGVMYNEQFF.

The CDR3: CATSRGKRVGGGELFF. The CDR3 nucleotides are TGTGCCACCAGCAGAGGGAAGCGGGTCGGAGGCGGGGAGCTGTTTTTT. The chain recombines TRBV15 with TRBJ2-2, with a tentative D call TRBD2 (6 bases). V lost 1 base and J 7 bases, leaving 16 bases between the germline ends. CDR3 length equals 16 residues. The germline gives CDR1 LNHNV, CDR2 YYDKDF (reference sequence).

J is TRBJ2-6 and V is TRBV6-4, with D possibly TRBD2 on 5 matching bases. This CDR3 contains 15 residues. Germline V gene data show CDR1 as MRHNA and CDR2 as SNTAGT. Trimming stripped 3 bases from V and 1 base from J, with 7 bases between. This chain's CDR3 is CASSESGSGANVLTF. The CDR3, as DNA: TGTGCCAGCAGTGAGTCGGGGTCTGGGGCCAACGTCCTGACTTTC.

V usage is TRBV5-4 and J usage is TRBJ2-7; 12 positions match TRBD1. The germline V gene has CDR1 SGHNT and CDR2 YYREEE (reference sequence). This CDR3 spans 15 amino acids. Trimming at V came to 4 bases and at J to 5 bases, leaving 7 bases not matched to a gene. The CDR3 reads CASSLLGTGGNEQYF. The CDR3 DNA is TGTGCCAGCAGCCTACTGGGGACAGGGGGCAACGAGCAGTACTTC.

The chain employs TRBV5-4 and TRBJ2-3; possibly TRBD2 for D (6 bases). CDR3 length: 14 residues. Germline V gene data show CDR1 as SGHNT and CDR2 as YYREEE (reference sequence). The ends were cut back, 6 bases at V and 0 bases at J, with 11 bases in the middle. This chain's CDR3 is CASKLSGSTDTQYF. DNA for the CDR3: TGTGCCAGCAAATTAAGCGGGAGCACAGATACGCAGTATTTT.

The table lists this clone with a few counts. This chain connects TRBV6-5 to TRBJ1-6, with D unclear. Trimming stripped 0 bases from V and 6 bases from J, with 9 bases between. This CDR3 is 15 amino acids long. CDR1 is MNHEY and CDR2 is SVGAGI in the germline V gene. This CDR3 is CASSYSIRGNSPLHF. The CDR3 coding sequence is TGTGCCAGCAGTTACTCGATTCGGGGTAATTCACCCCTCCACTTT.

The V call is TRBV19, the J call TRBJ2-7; TRBD2 is a possible D gene (5 bases). Trimming cost V 6 bases and J 7 bases, with 16 bases left between them. Germline assignment: CDR1 LNHDA and CDR2 SQIVND (reference sequence). The CDR3 extends over 13 amino acids. In DNA, the CDR3 is TGTGCCAGTAGAACGGGGAACGAAGCGGAGCAGTACTTC. It yields the protein CASRTGNEAEQYF.

The rearrangement joins TRBV6-5 to TRBJ2-1; a possible D gene is TRBD1 (5 bases). Germline loops: CDR1 MNHEY, CDR2 SVGAGI. With 3 bases removed from V and 7 bases from J, the gap between germline ends came to 16 bases. The CDR3 is 15 amino acids. Here the CDR3 reads CASSYRSGKNNEQFF. CDR3 DNA sequence: TGTGCCAGCAGTTATCGGTCAGGGAAAAATAATGAGCAGTTCTTC.

The chain uses TRBV6-1 and TRBJ1-4; TRBD1 agrees at 7 bases. The CDR3 length is 15 residues. The junction had 5 bases not matched to a gene; V was cut back by 4 bases and J by 3 bases. Germline V CDR1 and CDR2: MNHNS, SASEGT. This chain's CDR3 is CASSATGTANEKLFF. DNA for the CDR3: TGTGCCAGCAGTGCTACCGGGACAGCTAATGAAAAACTGTTTTTT.

The chain combines TRBV5-1 with TRBJ1-1; D gene uncertain. Germline CDR1 and CDR2: SGHRS and YFSETQ. Trimming cost V 2 bases and J 1 base, with 9 bases left between them. This CDR3 contains 14 residues. The CDR3 is CASSLRTGNTEAFF. The CDR3, as DNA: TGCGCCAGCAGCTTAAGAACGGGGAACACTGAAGCTTTCTTT.

The chain is built from TRBV25-1 and TRBJ2-1; 11 bases match TRBD1. Germline CDR1 reads MGHDK; CDR2 reads SYGVNS. The CDR3 contains 15 residues. Losses at the gene ends were 8 bases for V and 3 bases for J; bases not matched to a gene: 6. This CDR3 is CASGWDRGFYNEQFF. The CDR3 coding sequence is TGTGCCAGCGGCTGGGACAGGGGGTTCTACAATGAGCAGTTCTTC.

This clone was picked up one time. The chain has TRBV4-3 and TRBJ1-6, with 8 positions matching TRBD1. The trim removed 2 bases at V and 7 bases at J, leaving 1 base unmatched. Germline V lookup: CDR1 LGHNA, CDR2 YSLEER. This CDR3 is built from 14 residues. In DNA, the CDR3 is TGCGCCAGCAGCCAATCAGGGGGCAATTCACCCCTCCACTTT. This encodes CASSQSGGNSPLHF.

The rearrangement joins TRBV28 to TRBJ2-4, with 7 bases identical to TRBD1. The length of the CDR3 is 16 residues. Germline V gene data show CDR1 as MDHEN and CDR2 as SYDVKM. J lost 3 bases, V lost 2 bases, and 7 bases had no gene match. The CDR3 loop is CASSLPQGDDKNIQYF. The CDR3 DNA sequence: TGTGCCAGCAGTTTACCGCAGGGGGATGACAAAAACATTCAGTACTTC. Using reference TRBV28 and TRBJ2-4 for the parts outside the CDR3, the full variable domain is DVKVTQSSRYLVKRTGEKVFLECVQDMDHENMFWYRQDPGLGLRLIYFSYDVKMKEKGDIPEGYSVSREKKERFSLILESASTNQTSMYLCASSLPQGDDKNIQYFGAGTRLSVL.

This sequence joins TRBV18 and TRBJ2-1, with D possibly matching TRBD2 (6 bases). This CDR3 contains 14 residues. Trimming stripped 6 bases from V and 5 bases from J, with 14 bases between. Looked up from germline, CDR1 is KGHSH and CDR2 is LQKENI. Written as DNA, the CDR3 is TGTGCCAGCTCCCTGCTTGGGGGGAACAATGAGCAGTTCTTC. It codes for CASSLLGGNNEQFF.

The chain joins TRBV28 to TRBJ2-3; maybe TRBD2 (6 bases). The CDR3 extends over 13 amino acids. Trimming pared 2 bases from V and 6 bases from J, leaving 9 bases between. Germline CDR1 is MDHEN and CDR2 is SYDVKM. The CDR3 sequence: CASSLGRRDTQYF. The DNA of the CDR3 is TGTGCCAGCAGTTTAGGGAGGAGGGATACGCAGTATTTT.

There are a few counts of this clone. Here the CDR3 DNA reads TGTGCCATCAGTGATCCGCGGTACACTGAAGCTTTCTTT. Amino acid sequence: CAISDPRYTEAFF. The chain has TRBV10-3 and TRBJ1-1; D gene ambiguous. Trimming removed 3 bases at V and 3 bases at J, with 8 bases between. Germline CDR1 is ENHRY and CDR2 is SYGVKD. The CDR3 totals 13 residues.

The chain has TRBV7-9 and TRBJ1-3; D possibly corresponds to TRBD1 (5 bases). This CDR3 contains 16 residues. CDR1 and CDR2 (germline): SEHNR, FQNEAQ (reference sequence). Deletions cut 1 base from V and 0 bases from J, with 10 bases between. The CDR3 is CASSLVSTASGNTIYF. The CDR3 DNA reads TGTGCCAGCAGCTTAGTATCGACAGCCTCTGGAAACACCATATATTTT.

V and J are TRBV9 and TRBJ1-1, with a possible D match to TRBD1 (5 bases). This CDR3 is 14 amino acids long. V lost 0 bases and J lost 5, with 11 bases in between. From germline, CDR1 is SGDLS and CDR2 YYNGEE. CDR3 loop: CASSVDGGRTEAFF. In nucleotides, the CDR3 is TGTGCCAGCAGCGTAGACGGGGGAAGGACTGAAGCTTTCTTT. The variable domain in full, with the rest retrieved from reference TRBV9 and TRBJ1-1, is DSGVTQTPKHLITATGQRVTLRCSPRSGDLSVYWYQQSLDQGLQFLIQYYNGEERAKGNILERFSAQQFPDLHSELNLSSLELGDSALYFCASSVDGGRTEAFFGQGTRLTVV.

The chain carries TRBV27 and TRBJ2-3; D unresolved. The CDR3 consists of 13 residues. The germline V gene encodes CDR1 MNHEY and CDR2 SMNVEV (reference sequence). V lost 2 bases and J lost 4, with 7 bases in between. The CDR3 DNA is TGTGCCAGCAGTTTAGGAGACGCAGATACGCAGTATTTT. This encodes CASSLGDADTQYF.

The sample holds a few counts of this clone. The chain recombines TRBV10-3 with TRBJ2-7, with D unclear. V was trimmed by 0 bases and J by 6 bases, leaving 9 bases between them. This CDR3 is 13 amino acids long. Germline V gives CDR1 ENHRY, CDR2 SYGVKD. This CDR3 reads CAISESTFLEQYF. CDR3 nucleotides: TGTGCCATCAGTGAGTCGACTTTTCTCGAGCAGTACTTC.

About this clone itself: At one end, the junction sequence differs from germline, possibly due to a read error. The chain links TRBV7-7 to TRBJ2-3; tentatively, D is TRBD1 (6 bases). Germline lookup yields CDR1 SSHAT and CDR2 FNYEAQ (reference sequence). The length of the CDR3 is 14 residues. The CDR3 loop reads CASSLTGSTDTQYF. For the CDR3, the DNA is TGTGCTAGCAGCTTAACAGGGTCCACAGATACGCAGTATTTT.

This clone was recorded only once. This chain links TRBV11-2 with TRBJ2-5; 9 bases fit TRBD2. CDR3 length equals 15 residues. The germline CDR1 and CDR2 sequences are SGHAT and FQNNGV. Germline trimming cut 4 bases from V and 4 bases from J; bases unmatched to any gene: 7. As DNA, the CDR3 is TGTGCCAGCAGCTCATATAGCGGGAGATCAGAGACCCAGTACTTC. It translates to CASSSYSGRSETQYF.

The rearrangement joins TRBV18 to TRBJ2-4; D might be TRBD1 (6 bases). Per germline, CDR1 KGHSH and CDR2 LQKENI. With 5 bases removed from V and 0 bases from J, the gap between germline ends came to 11 bases. The CDR3 covers 15 residues. CDR3 residues: CASSGQPSAKNIQYF. CDR3 sequence (DNA): TGTGCCAGCTCAGGACAGCCTTCAGCCAAAAACATTCAGTACTTC.

The chain combines TRBV5-1 with TRBJ2-1; TRBD2 agrees at 10 bases. Germline V gene data show CDR1 as SGHRS and CDR2 as YFSETQ. This CDR3 comprises 15 residues. The trim removed 7 bases at V and 5 bases at J, leaving 9 bases unmatched. The CDR3 loop is CASLRLAGVDNEQFF. The DNA of the CDR3 is TGCGCCAGCCTCCGCCTAGCGGGAGTAGACAATGAGCAGTTCTTC.

The chain carries TRBV7-2 and TRBJ2-1; no definite D call. Germline values: CDR1 SGHTA, CDR2 FQGNSA. The CDR3 has 13 residues. The V end lost 0 bases, the J end lost 8 bases, and 8 bases lay between the germline ends. The CDR3 loop is CASSLAPVDEQFF. For the CDR3, the DNA is TGTGCCAGCAGCTTAGCGCCGGTGGATGAGCAGTTCTTC. The whole variable domain, filled in from reference TRBV7-2 and TRBJ2-1, reads GAGVSQSPSNKVTEKGKDVELRCDPISGHTALYWYRQSLGQGLEFLIYFQGNSAPDKSGLPSDRFSAERTGGSVSTLTIQRTQQEDSAVYLCASSLAPVDEQFFGPGTRLTVL.

V usage is TRBV5-1 and J usage is TRBJ2-7; 10 bases match TRBD1. J lost 2 bases, V lost 4 bases, and 3 bases had no gene match. CDR1 and CDR2 from the germline V gene are SGHRS and YFSETQ. This CDR3 is built from 14 residues. CDR3 nucleotides: TGCGCCAGCAGCCCTGGACAGGGGGCCTACGAGCAGTACTTC. Protein sequence: CASSPGQGAYEQYF. The variable domain in full, completed from reference TRBV5-1 and TRBJ2-7, reads KAGVTQTPRYLIKTRGQQVTLSCSPISGHRSVSWYQQTPGQGLQFLFEYFSETQRNKGNFPGRFSGRQFSNSRSEMNVSTLELGDSALYLCASSPGQGAYEQYFGPGTRLTVT.

The chain couples TRBV19 to TRBJ2-7, with a tentative D call TRBD2 (6 bases). The V end was cut by 1 base, the J end by 7 bases, with 11 bases between. The germline CDR1 and CDR2 sequences are LNHDA and SQIVND (reference sequence). CDR3 length: 13 amino acids. CDR3 in amino acids: CASSIVPGVEQYF. In DNA form, the CDR3 reads TGTGCCAGTAGTATAGTTCCGGGAGTAGAGCAGTACTTC.

This clone was recorded only once. This chain joins TRBV28 and TRBJ1-4, with TRBD1 matching 8 bases. The V gene's germline CDR1 is MDHEN and CDR2 SYDVKM. Germline trimming cut 6 bases from V and 8 bases from J; bases unmatched to any gene: 5. The CDR3 runs 13 residues. The CDR3, as DNA: TGTGCCAGCAGACGGCAGGGGGCGGAAAAACTGTTTTTT. Its protein is CASRRQGAEKLFF.

The CDR3 loop is CASSRPGSPEGREEQYF. CDR3 bases: TGCGCCAGCAGCCGCCCGGGGTCACCCGAGGGGAGGGAAGAGCAGTACTTC. The V and J genes are TRBV5-1 and TRBJ2-7; TRBD2 matches 7 bases. The germline V gene has CDR1 SGHRS and CDR2 YFSETQ. This CDR3 comprises 17 residues. J was trimmed by 7 bases and V by 4 bases; bases with no gene match: 20.